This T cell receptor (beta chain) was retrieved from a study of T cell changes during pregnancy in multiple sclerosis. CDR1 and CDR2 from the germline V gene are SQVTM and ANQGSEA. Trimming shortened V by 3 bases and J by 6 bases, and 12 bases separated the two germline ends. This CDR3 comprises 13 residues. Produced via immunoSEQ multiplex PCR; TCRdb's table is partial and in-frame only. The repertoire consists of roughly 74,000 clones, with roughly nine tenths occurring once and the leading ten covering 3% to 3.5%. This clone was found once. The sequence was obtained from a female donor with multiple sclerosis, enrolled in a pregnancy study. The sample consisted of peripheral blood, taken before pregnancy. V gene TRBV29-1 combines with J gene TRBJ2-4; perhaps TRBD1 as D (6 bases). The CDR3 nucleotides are TGCAGCGTTGAGGTCCAGGGGACAAACATTCAGTACTTC. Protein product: CSVEVQGTNIQYF. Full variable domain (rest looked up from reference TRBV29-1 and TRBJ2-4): SAVISQKPSRDICQRGTSLTIQCQVDSQVTMMFWYRQQPGQSLTLIATANQGSEATYESGFVIDKFPISRPNLTFSTLTVSNMSPEDSSIYLCSVEVQGTNIQYFGAGTRLSVL.